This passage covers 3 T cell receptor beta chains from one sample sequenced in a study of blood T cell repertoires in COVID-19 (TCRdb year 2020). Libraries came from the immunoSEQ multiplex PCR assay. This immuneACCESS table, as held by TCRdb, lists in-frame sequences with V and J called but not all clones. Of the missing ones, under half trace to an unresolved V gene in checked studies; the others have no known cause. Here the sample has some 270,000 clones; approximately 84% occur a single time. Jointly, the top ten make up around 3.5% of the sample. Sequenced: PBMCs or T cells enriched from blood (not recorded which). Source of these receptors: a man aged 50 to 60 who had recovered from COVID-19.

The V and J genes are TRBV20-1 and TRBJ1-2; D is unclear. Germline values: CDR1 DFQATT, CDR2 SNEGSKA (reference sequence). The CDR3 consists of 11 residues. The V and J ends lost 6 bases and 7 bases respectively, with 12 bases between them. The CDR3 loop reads CSATAGFGYTF. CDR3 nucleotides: TGCAGTGCCACGGCCGGGTTTGGCTACACCTTC.

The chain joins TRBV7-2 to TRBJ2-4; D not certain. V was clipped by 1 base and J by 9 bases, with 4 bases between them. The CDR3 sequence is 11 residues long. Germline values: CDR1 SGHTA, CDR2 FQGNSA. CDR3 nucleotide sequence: TGTGCCAGCAGCTTAGTCGGCATTCAGTACTTC. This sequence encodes CASSLVGIQYF.

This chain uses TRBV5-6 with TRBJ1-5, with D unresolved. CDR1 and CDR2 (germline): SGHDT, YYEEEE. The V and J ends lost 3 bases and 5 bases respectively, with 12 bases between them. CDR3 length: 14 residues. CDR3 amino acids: CASSSQTGYQPQHF. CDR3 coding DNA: TGTGCCAGCAGCTCCCAGACGGGATATCAGCCCCAGCATTTT.